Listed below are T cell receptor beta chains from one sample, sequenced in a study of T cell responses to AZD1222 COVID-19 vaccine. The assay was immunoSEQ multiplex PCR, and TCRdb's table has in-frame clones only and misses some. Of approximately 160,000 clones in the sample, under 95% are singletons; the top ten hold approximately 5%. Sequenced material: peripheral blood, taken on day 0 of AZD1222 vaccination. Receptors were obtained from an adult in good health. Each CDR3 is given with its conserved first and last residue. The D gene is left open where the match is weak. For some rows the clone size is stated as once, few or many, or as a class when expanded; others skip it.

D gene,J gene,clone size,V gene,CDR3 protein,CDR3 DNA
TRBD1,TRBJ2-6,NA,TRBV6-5,CATRTGVRGANVLTF,TGTGCCACCAGGACAGGGGTACGTGGGGCCAACGTCCTGACTTTC
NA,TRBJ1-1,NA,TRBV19,CASSIAGQSNTEAFF,TGTGCCAGTAGTATAGCAGGACAATCGAACACTGAAGCTTTCTTT
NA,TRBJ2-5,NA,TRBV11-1,CASSWDIQETQYF,TGTGCCAGCAGCTGGGACATCCAAGAGACCCAGTACTTC
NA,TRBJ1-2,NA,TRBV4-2,CASSQDRGTEVYGYTF,TGTGCCAGCAGCCAAGATCGCGGCACCGAAGTTTATGGCTACACCTTC
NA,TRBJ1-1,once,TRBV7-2,CASSFKKANTEAFF,TGTGCCAGCAGCTTTAAAAAGGCGAACACTGAAGCTTTCTTT
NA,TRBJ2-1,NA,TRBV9,CASSSSWGNAYNEQFF,TGTGCCAGCAGTTCGAGCTGGGGGAACGCCTACAATGAGCAGTTCTTC
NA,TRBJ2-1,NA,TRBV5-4,CASSLQYNEQFF,TGTGCCAGCAGCCTACAATACAATGAGCAGTTCTTC
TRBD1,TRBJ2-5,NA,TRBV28,CASSRGTGGKETQYF,TGTGCCAGCAGCCGAGGGACAGGGGGTAAAGAGACCCAGTACTTC
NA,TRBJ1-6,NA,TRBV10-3,CAISDSDRTNSPLHF,TGTGCCATCAGTGATTCGGACAGAACGAATTCACCCCTCCACTTT
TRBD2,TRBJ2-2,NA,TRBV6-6,CASSYHLAVNTGELFF,TGTGCCAGCAGTTACCACCTAGCGGTGAACACCGGGGAGCTGTTTTTT
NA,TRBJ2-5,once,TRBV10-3,CAISEGLLQETQYF,TGTGCCATCAGTGAAGGACTGCTTCAAGAGACCCAGTACTTC
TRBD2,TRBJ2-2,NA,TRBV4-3,CASSQRSPGGPNTGELFF,TGCGCCAGCAGCCAACGGTCACCGGGAGGGCCAAACACCGGGGAGCTGTTTTTT
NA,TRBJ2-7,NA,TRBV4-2,CASSQDLYEQYF,TGTGCCAGCAGCCAAGATCTCTACGAGCAGTACTTC
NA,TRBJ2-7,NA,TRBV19,CASRGPTYEQYF,TGTGCCAGTAGGGGTCCTACCTACGAGCAGTACTTC
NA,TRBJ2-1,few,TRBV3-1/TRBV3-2,CASSQVLAHNEQFF,TGTGCCAGCAGCCAAGTACTAGCCCACAATGAGCAGTTCTTC
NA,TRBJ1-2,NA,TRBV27,CASSRRGAYGYTF,TGTGCCAGCAGTCGAAGGGGGGCCTATGGCTACACCTTC
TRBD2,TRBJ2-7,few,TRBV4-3,CASSQELASGAYEQYF,TGCGCCAGCAGCCAAGAACTCGCTAGCGGGGCGTACGAGCAGTACTTC
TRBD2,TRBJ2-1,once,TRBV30,CAWRLTGTSGRSEQFF,TGTGCCTGGAGACTCACGGGGACTAGCGGGAGGTCTGAGCAGTTCTTC
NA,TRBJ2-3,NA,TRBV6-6,CASRPRGGRTTDTQYF,TGTGCCAGCAGGCCTCGTGGGGGGCGAACCACAGATACGCAGTATTTT